The clone carrying this TCR beta chain was seen only once. Its antigen is unknown. Each donor supplied approximately 10 milliliters of peripheral blood. The length of the CDR3 is 16 residues. Germline trimming cut 0 bases from V and 2 bases from J; bases unmatched to any gene: 7. Germline V gene sequence: CDR1 SGHRS, CDR2 YFSETQ. Combining a sample-barcoded 5' primer with a J-beta primer mix, a second PCR ran for roughly 7 to 12 cycles. Every cDNA was tagged by a template-switch adaptor with 12 random nucleotides. One entry per CDR3 protein results from TCRdb running MiXCR on the 5' RACE reads. The sample yields approximately 1.5 million distinct CDR3 sequences, almost 35% seen once. These data come from a study of blood T cells in healthy people across ages. Notes on the study in general: Long-lived donors exceeded aged donors in naive CD4+ cells and diversity.

This chain joins TRBV5-1 and TRBJ1-2; TRBD1 matches 7 bases. This clonotype was sampled from a woman aged 25 to 45 in good health. Input material: blood. CDR3 sequence (DNA): TGCGCCAGCAGCTTGGAGCCGGGACAGATGAACTATGGCTACACCTTC. Protein product: CASSLEPGQMNYGYTF.